This section outlines one T cell receptor beta chain sequence together with its context. Its specificity is not known. This entry is derived from a study of cytomegalovirus exposure and HLA in healthy donors. Study-level findings and limits: Earlier analysis found most TCR beta V segments productive about 87% or about 30% of the time. The later analysis indicated that the majority of CMV-associated TCR beta chains appeared HLA-restricted. Overall, about 160 TCR beta chains were annotated as cytomegalovirus-associated. The likely explanation for a cluster of highly shared sequence variants was sequencing artifact.

Amplification used 60 Vbeta primers and 13 Jbeta primers. The data were produced by immunoSEQ multiplex PCR, yet TCRdb's version contains in-frame clones alone and is incomplete. Here the sample spans under 200,000 clones, 82% being singletons. Looked up from germline, CDR1 is SGHVS and CDR2 is FNYEAQ. CDR3 size: 13 residues. V shed 0 bases and J shed 7 bases, with 9 bases lying between them. V usage is TRBV7-6 and J usage is TRBJ1-1, with D possibly being TRBD1 (6 bases). Sequenced input: PBMCs. The TCR originated in a middle-aged man in good health and CMV-seropositive. Here the CDR3 DNA reads TGTGCCAGCAGCTTAGCGCCGGACAGTGAAGCTTTCTTT. It yields the protein CASSLAPDSEAFF. Full variable domain (outside the CDR3, taken from reference TRBV7-6 and TRBJ1-1): GAGVSQSPRYKVTKRGQDVALRCDPISGHVSLYWYRQALGQGPEFLTYFNYEAQQDKSGLPNDRFSAERPEGSISTLTIQRTEQRDSAMYRCASSLAPDSEAFFGQGTRLTVV.